The 19 T cell receptor beta chains given below trace back to one sample, sequenced in a study of T cells expressing NK-cell markers. For each CDR3 protein, TCRdb gives one entry from its re-call of the 5' RACE reads, without DNA. The sample data list about 460,000 distinct CDR3 sequences. The specimen sequenced was blood T cells: a sorted CD56 or NKG2C T cell subset, CD4+ or CD8+ T cells, or bulk PBMC T cells (not recorded which). Receptor source: a woman in her fifties or sixties in good health.

The V call is TRBV18, the J call TRBJ1-1; TCRdb lists TRBD1, though no DNA is available to test this call. This CDR3 has 13 amino acids. Germline CDR1 is KGHSH and CDR2 is LQKENI. The CDR3 reads CASQTEQNTEAFF. Full variable domain (rest looked up from reference TRBV18 and TRBJ1-1): NAGVMQNPRHLVRRRGQEARLRCSPMKGHSHVYWYRQLPEEGLKFMVYLQKENIIDESGMPKERFSAEFPKEGPSILRIQQVVRGDSAAYFCASQTEQNTEAFFGQGTRLTVV.

This chain connects TRBV24-1 to TRBJ2-5; TCRdb calls TRBD2, which cannot be checked without DNA. The CDR3 has 15 amino acids. Germline V gives CDR1 KGHDR, CDR2 SFDVKD. The CDR3 loop is CATSDSGLPHETQYF.

V usage is TRBV12-3 or TRBV12-4 and J usage is TRBJ1-6; absent DNA, TCRdb's TRBD1 call cannot be checked. The CDR3 length is 14 residues. The CDR3 is CASSLRTVNSPLHF.

The chain couples TRBV29-1 to TRBJ2-7; checking the TCRdb D call of TRBD2 is not possible without DNA. From germline, CDR1 is SQVTM and CDR2 ANQGSEA. The CDR3 length is 16 residues. The CDR3 here is CSVVGFVDWYSYEQYF.

V is TRBV5-1 and J is TRBJ2-1; TCRdb's assignment of TRBD1 cannot be checked, as there is no DNA. From germline, CDR1 is SGHRS and CDR2 YFSETQ. The CDR3 totals 15 residues. This chain's CDR3 is CASSLGQGRVDEQFF. Full variable domain (missing parts from reference TRBV5-1 and TRBJ2-1): KAGVTQTPRYLIKTRGQQVTLSCSPISGHRSVSWYQQTPGQGLQFLFEYFSETQRNKGNFPGRFSGRQFSNSRSEMNVSTLELGDSALYLCASSLGQGRVDEQFFGPGTRLTVL.

The chain is built from TRBV5-6 and TRBJ2-5; absent DNA, TCRdb's TRBD2 call cannot be checked. This CDR3 contains 18 residues. Germline CDR1 and CDR2: SGHDT and YYEEEE. The CDR3 reads CASSITLRRLLYQETQYF.

This chain uses TRBV10-3 with TRBJ2-1; TCRdb's D call of TRBD2 is untestable without DNA. The germline V gene encodes CDR1 ENHRY and CDR2 SYGVKD. The CDR3 spans 13 residues. CDR3 sequence: CALRLALDNEQFF.

This rearrangement joins TRBV6-4 to TRBJ2-2. The germline V gene has CDR1 MRHNA and CDR2 SNTAGT. CDR3 size: 12 residues. CDR3 sequence reads: CASSGFTGELFF.

The CDR3 region is CASSLDGSKTGELFF. This chain uses TRBV5-1 with TRBJ2-2; absent DNA, TCRdb's TRBD2 call cannot be checked. Germline CDR1 reads SGHRS; CDR2 reads YFSETQ. This CDR3 has 15 amino acids.

The chain recombines TRBV5-1 with TRBJ2-2; lacking DNA, the TRBD2 call made by TCRdb goes unchecked. CDR3 length equals 14 residues. CDR1 and CDR2 from the germline V gene are SGHRS and YFSETQ. The CDR3 reads CASSPGLDSGELFF.

The CDR3 region is CASKTTRTVSYNEQFF. The chain is built from TRBV4-1 and TRBJ2-1; TCRdb reports TRBD1, a call that lacks DNA to check it against. The CDR3 is 16 amino acids. Germline assignment: CDR1 MGHRA and CDR2 YSYEKL.

The chain links TRBV5-1 to TRBJ2-1. This CDR3 spans 12 amino acids. Germline V gives CDR1 SGHRS, CDR2 YFSETQ. This chain's CDR3 is CASGVLYNEQFF.

The rearrangement uses TRBV4-1 and TRBJ1-2; TCRdb returns TRBD1, unconfirmable since there is no DNA. Germline CDR1 is MGHRA and CDR2 is YSYEKL. This CDR3 has 14 amino acids. The CDR3 loop reads CASSLPDRATGYTF.

The chain uses TRBV4-1 and TRBJ1-3; the D call from TCRdb, TRBD1, cannot be confirmed without DNA. The V gene's germline CDR1 is MGHRA and CDR2 YSYEKL. The CDR3 has 14 residues. CDR3 region: CASSQGGLGNTIYF.

This chain links TRBV7-2 with TRBJ2-4; the D gene TCRdb calls, TRBD1, cannot be checked with no DNA. The CDR3 length is 17 residues. Germline V gives CDR1 SGHTA, CDR2 FQGNSA. The CDR3 loop reads CASSLGAGRGAKNIQYF.

The gene calls are TRBV24-1 and TRBJ2-1. Germline lookup yields CDR1 KGHDR and CDR2 SFDVKD. This CDR3 contains 13 residues. The CDR3 region is CATSDLSRDEQFF.

The chain couples TRBV29-1 to TRBJ2-3; lacking DNA, the TRBD2 call made by TCRdb goes unchecked. Germline-derived CDR1 and CDR2 are SQVTM and ANQGSEA. CDR3 length equals 12 residues. CDR3 protein: CSVEWLAGTQYF.

The gene calls are TRBV20-1 and TRBJ2-1; TCRdb gives TRBD1 as the D gene, but with no DNA this cannot be confirmed. This CDR3 has 15 amino acids. Germline V gene lookup returns CDR1 DFQATT and CDR2 SNEGSKA (reference sequence). CDR3: CSASGDWAVRDEQFF.

The chain couples TRBV2 to TRBJ1-5; TCRdb outputs TRBD1, but without DNA this stays unchecked. This CDR3 spans 14 amino acids. Germline V lookup: CDR1 SNHLY, CDR2 FYNNEI. The CDR3 is CASKRDPSNQPQHF.